The clone carrying this T cell receptor (beta chain) showed up many times. No antigen is known for it. Time point: patch test 1, 2 weeks after DPC sensitization. Treatment in this sample: therapeutic diphenylcyclopropenone sensitization with weekly scalp DPC. Whole blood that had not been fractionated was the source of extracted total RNA. Donors were 18 to 70-year-old alopecia patients suitable for DPC. This sample is part of a study of human T cells and chemical hapten exposure. The overall study: Alopecia areata, totalis or universalis was found in mostly female patients. Overall study findings and caveats: TCRs above 1 in 1000 frequency did not change with DPC sensitization. The donor cohort had alopecia, so its immune response may not match that of healthy people.

The CDR3 contains 15 residues. The germline V and J ends were trimmed by 9 bases and 6 bases, with 21 bases remaining between them. Germline loops: CDR1 MNHEY, CDR2 SVGEGT. One entry per CDR3 protein results from TCRdb running MiXCR on the RACE reads. The sample contains over 50,000 distinct CDR3 sequences, approximately 11% of which appear only once. The chain couples TRBV6-2 or TRBV6-3 to TRBJ2-1, with D possibly being TRBD2 (5 bases). The specimen was whole blood, collected in connection with sensitization to the hapten diphenylcyclopropenone (DPC). This receptor was obtained from a woman in her 40s with alopecia areata. Some clones in this sample may be carry-over from other donors' samples. The DNA for the CDR3 is TGTGCCAGTCTTCCGGGAACCACCCCTACCAATGAGCAGTTCTTC. The encoded protein is CASLPGTTPTNEQFF.